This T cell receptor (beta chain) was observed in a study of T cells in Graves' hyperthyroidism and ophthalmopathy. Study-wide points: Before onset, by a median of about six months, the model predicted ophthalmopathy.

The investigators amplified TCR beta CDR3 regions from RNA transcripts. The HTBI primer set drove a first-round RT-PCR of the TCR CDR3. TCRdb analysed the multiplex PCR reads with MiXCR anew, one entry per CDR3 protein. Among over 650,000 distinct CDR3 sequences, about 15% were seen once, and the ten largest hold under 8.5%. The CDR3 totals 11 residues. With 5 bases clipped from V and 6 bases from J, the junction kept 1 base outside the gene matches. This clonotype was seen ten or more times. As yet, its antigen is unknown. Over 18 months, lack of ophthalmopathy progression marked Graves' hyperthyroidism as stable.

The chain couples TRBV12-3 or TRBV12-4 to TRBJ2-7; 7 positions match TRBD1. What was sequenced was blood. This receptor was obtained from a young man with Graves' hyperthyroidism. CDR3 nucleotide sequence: TGTGCCAGCAGTCACAGGGGCGAGCAGTACTTC. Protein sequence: CASSHRGEQYF.